The T cell receptor beta chain under discussion was sequenced for a study of blood T cell repertoires in COVID-19. Study information: Acute and convalescent COVID-19 samples came from the United States, Italy and Spain.

Assay used: immunoSEQ multiplex PCR; TCRdb lists only in-frame clones, some missing. The sample has 450,000 to 600,000 clones, 87% seen once. In its sample, this clone was seen a few times. Germline V gives CDR1 GTSNPN, CDR2 SVGIG (reference sequence). This CDR3 region has 14 residues. Trimming took 2 bases from V and 5 from J; bases not matched to a gene: 5. The rearrangement joins TRBV30 to TRBJ1-4, with TRBD1 matching 7 bases. This TCR came from a woman between 18 and 29 years old who had recovered from COVID-19. The material sequenced was PBMCs or T cells enriched from blood (not recorded which). This CDR3 is CAWSPGQINEKLFF. The CDR3 nucleotides are TGTGCCTGGAGTCCGGGACAGATAAATGAAAAACTGTTTTTT.